This T cell receptor beta chain was retrieved from a study of blood T cell repertoires in COVID-19. The V segment lost 4 bases and the J segment 0 bases; nucleotides outside the gene matches: 8. Germline values: CDR1 SGHRS, CDR2 YFSETQ. The CDR3 totals 16 residues. Method: immunoSEQ multiplex PCR; TCRdb's copy keeps in-frame clones and lacks some. The table includes 37,000 or so clones, 70% to 90% detected once. What was sequenced was peripheral blood. This clonotype was obtained from a man aged 55 to 69 with active COVID-19. The gene calls are TRBV5-1 and TRBJ2-3; 7 nucleotides line up with TRBD1. CDR3 bases: TGCGCCAGCAGCCCAGTCGGACAGGCTAGCACAGATACGCAGTATTTT. Its protein product is CASSPVGQASTDTQYF.